The 13 T cell receptor beta chains in this list originate from one sample, sequenced in a study of regulatory T cells (dated by TCRdb to between 2017 and 2018). Study-wide findings and limitations: Conventional CD4+ T cells from CD3G-deficient patients were enriched for hydrophobic residues at CDR3 positions 6 and 7, suggesting more self-reactive specificities.

No antigen has been assigned to these receptors. Library prep was done by the immunoSEQ multiplex PCR assay. The multiplex PCR relied on 52 forward TRBV primers and 13 reverse TRBJ primers, and amplification bias was corrected through assay-based and computational methods. Not all clones reach the TCRdb copy of this immuneACCESS table, which keeps in-frame sequences only. Checked studies attribute under half of the gap to unresolved V genes and leave the rest unexplained. A total of about 29,000 clones appear in this sample, less than 95% of them only once. The ten most abundant clones make up about 1.6% of the sample. The material sequenced was conventional CD4+ T cells sorted from blood. These TCRs come from a person aged 18-29 years with CD3G deficiency.

CDR3 bases: TGTGCCAGCAACCCCGGGGACACCTCCTACGAGCAGTACTTC. It specifies CASNPGDTSYEQYF. The V and J genes are TRBV6-1 and TRBJ2-7, with D possibly matching TRBD1 (6 bases). Germline V gene data show CDR1 as MNHNS and CDR2 as SASEGT. The CDR3 sequence is 14 residues long. V was pared by 7 bases and J by 0 bases, with 13 bases between.

This clone was detected only once. The chain uses TRBV5-1 and TRBJ2-1, with D possibly being TRBD2 (6 bases). Germline values: CDR1 SGHRS, CDR2 YFSETQ. V dropped 1 base and J dropped 4 bases, with 12 bases sitting between them. This CDR3 is 15 amino acids long. The CDR3 nucleotides read TGCGCCAGCAGCTTGATGCCCGGGGGTTACAATGAGCAGTTCTTC. Translated, it gives CASSLMPGGYNEQFF. Complete variable domain (other parts from reference TRBV5-1 and TRBJ2-1): KAGVTQTPRYLIKTRGQQVTLSCSPISGHRSVSWYQQTPGQGLQFLFEYFSETQRNKGNFPGRFSGRQFSNSRSEMNVSTLELGDSALYLCASSLMPGGYNEQFFGPGTRLTVL.

This clone was observed a handful of times. The chain carries TRBV19 and TRBJ1-1; D is unclear. Looked up from germline, CDR1 is LNHDA and CDR2 is SQIVND (reference sequence). The V end lost 3 bases, the J end lost 0 bases, and 8 bases lay between the germline ends. The CDR3 runs 14 residues. The CDR3 loop is CASSIVGLNTEAFF. CDR3 coding DNA: TGTGCCAGTAGTATCGTTGGCCTGAACACTGAAGCTTTCTTT.

The gene calls are TRBV19 and TRBJ1-4, with D possibly being TRBD1 (6 bases). This CDR3 contains 15 residues. Germline lookup yields CDR1 LNHDA and CDR2 SQIVND (reference sequence). V was trimmed by 8 bases and J by 5 bases, leaving 18 bases between them. The CDR3 DNA follows: TGTGCCAGTCGCCCGGGACACGCTAGGAATGAAAAACTGTTTTTT. Translated, it gives CASRPGHARNEKLFF.

The J gene is TRBJ2-7, the V gene TRBV5-1; D gene ambiguous. Trimming took off 0 bases at V and 3 bases at J, with 13 bases between the two ends. The germline CDR1 and CDR2 sequences are SGHRS and YFSETQ. This CDR3 has 15 amino acids. CDR3 coding DNA: TGCGCCAGCAGCTTGGTTGGGGATACCTACTACGAGCAGTACTTC. This translates into CASSLVGDTYYEQYF.

This chain connects TRBV27 to TRBJ1-2, with a weak D call TRBD1 (6 bases). V was clipped by 6 bases and J by 8 bases, with 22 bases between them. The CDR3 has 15 amino acids. The germline V gene has CDR1 MNHEY and CDR2 SMNVEV (reference sequence). The CDR3 sequence: CASSPVGGATGGYTF. The DNA for the CDR3 is TGTGCCAGCAGCCCGGTAGGGGGAGCGACGGGAGGCTACACCTTC.

The CDR3 spells CASKTPGQKAFF. The CDR3 nucleotides are TGTGCCAGTAAAACTCCGGGACAAAAAGCTTTCTTT. The J gene is TRBJ1-1, the V gene TRBV19; D is perhaps TRBD1 (6 bases). Germline V gene sequence: CDR1 LNHDA, CDR2 SQIVND (reference sequence). The CDR3 totals 12 residues. The germline V and J ends were trimmed by 7 bases and 9 bases, with 15 bases remaining between them.

The genes are TRBV12-2 and TRBJ2-7; the table's D call TRBD2 went unverified against the DNA. TRBV12-2 is marked as a pseudogene. The CDR3 length is 17 residues. The CDR3 reads CASRPTQREPSTYEQYV. The CDR3 coding sequence is TGTGCAAGTCGCCCCACCCAGCGGGAGCCTTCGACCTACGAGCAGTACGTC.

This clone was counted once. The rearrangement links TRBV28 to TRBJ2-7; possibly TRBD1 for D (5 bases). V was pared by 3 bases and J by 6 bases, with 9 bases between. The CDR3 has 12 amino acids. Germline V gene data show CDR1 as MDHEN and CDR2 as SYDVKM. CDR3: CASSLVTGEQYF. In DNA form, the CDR3 reads TGTGCCAGCAGTTTGGTTACAGGCGAGCAGTACTTC.

This clone has just one count. The chain couples TRBV18 to TRBJ2-5; D might be TRBD1 or TRBD2, each matching 5 bases. Per the germline V gene, CDR1 is KGHSH and CDR2 is LQKENI. V was trimmed by 6 bases and J by 5 bases, leaving 10 bases between them. CDR3 length: 12 residues. In DNA form, the CDR3 reads TGTGCCAGCTCCCCGGGGCTCGAGACCCAGTACTTC. This encodes CASSPGLETQYF. Combining the CDR3 with reference TRBV18 and TRBJ2-5 gives the whole variable domain NAGVMQNPRHLVRRRGQEARLRCSPMKGHSHVYWYRQLPEEGLKFMVYLQKENIIDESGMPKERFSAEFPKEGPSILRIQQVVRGDSAAYFCASSPGLETQYFGPGTRLLVL.

Only one count was recorded for this clone. The gene calls are TRBV9 and TRBJ1-4, with D uncertain. Trimming pared 0 bases from V and 3 bases from J, leaving 12 bases between. Germline CDR1 and CDR2: SGDLS and YYNGEE. CDR3 length: 16 amino acids. The CDR3 DNA is TGTGCCAGCAGCGTAGACCCTCGAGGAGCTAATGAAAAACTGTTTTTT. Protein product: CASSVDPRGANEKLFF.

This clone has a single count. The rearrangement joins TRBV9 to TRBJ1-4; a weak D match, TRBD1 (5 bases). The CDR3 extends over 14 amino acids. The V end was cut by 0 bases, the J end by 7 bases, with 10 bases between. CDR1 and CDR2 (germline): SGDLS, YYNGEE. DNA of the CDR3: TGTGCCAGCAGCGTAGGAACAGGAGGTGAAAAACTGTTTTTT. Protein sequence: CASSVGTGGEKLFF.

This chain uses TRBV7-9 with TRBJ2-3; 8 nucleotides agree with TRBD2. Germline loops: CDR1 SEHNR, CDR2 FQNEAQ (reference sequence). V lost 3 bases to trimming and J lost 6 bases; unmatched junction nucleotides: 5. The CDR3 runs 14 residues. The CDR3 is CASSLGLGADTQYF. Written as DNA, the CDR3 is TGTGCCAGCAGCTTGGGACTAGGCGCGGATACGCAGTATTTT.